These 10 T cell receptor beta chains originate from one sample sequenced in a study of shared clonotypes between healthy human individuals. Libraries were prepared by immunoSEQ multiplex PCR; TCRdb keeps only in-frame clonotypes and omits some of them. The sample shows 2,100,000 or so clones, approximately 96% of them seen only once. The sequenced material came from naive CD4+ T cells sorted from blood. The subset is: CD45RA+ positively selected. The receptors were gathered from a young man in good health.

The chain employs TRBV5-1 and TRBJ1-3; D call uncertain. CDR3 size: 15 residues. Germline V gene data show CDR1 as SGHRS and CDR2 as YFSETQ. Trimming pared 0 bases from V and 3 bases from J, leaving 10 bases between. The CDR3 nucleotides read TGCGCCAGCAGCTTGGAACTGGGTTTTGGAAACACCATATATTTT. Encoded protein: CASSLELGFGNTIYF.

In this sample, this clone turned up once. V is TRBV11-2 and J is TRBJ2-2, with a tentative D call TRBD1 (5 bases). CDR3 length: 15 residues. Germline V lookup: CDR1 SGHAT, CDR2 FQNNGV. V lost 1 base, J lost 9 bases, and 15 bases lay in between. The CDR3, as DNA: TGTGCCAGCAGCTTAGGGGGCCGCCCCGCCCGGGAGCTGTTTTTT. Encoded protein: CASSLGGRPARELFF.

The chain is built from TRBV9 and TRBJ1-1, with a tentative D call TRBD1 (6 bases). The CDR3 is 15 residues long. Per germline, CDR1 SGDLS and CDR2 YYNGEE. The V and J ends lost 3 bases and 4 bases respectively, with 16 bases between them. CDR3 amino acids: CASSAAGEVGTEAFF. Here the CDR3 DNA reads TGTGCCAGCAGCGCCGCAGGGGAGGTTGGCACTGAAGCTTTCTTT.

This chain links TRBV6-6 with TRBJ1-6, with D unresolved. This CDR3 contains 14 residues. CDR1 is MNHNY and CDR2 is SVGAGI in the germline V gene (reference sequence). V was cut by 0 bases and J by 9 bases, with 9 bases left in between. For the CDR3, the DNA is TGTGCCAGCAGTTACTCTGGGGAGGGTTCACCCCTCCACTTT. Encoded protein: CASSYSGEGSPLHF.

The rearrangement joins TRBV4-3 to TRBJ1-1; 10 positions match TRBD1. Germline-derived CDR1 and CDR2 are LGHNA and YSLEER. V lost 4 bases and J lost 6; bases outside the gene matches: 5. The CDR3 extends over 14 amino acids. The CDR3 nucleotides are TGCGCCAGCAGCCTCCGGGACAGGGGTTCTGAAGCTTTCTTT. It codes for CASSLRDRGSEAFF.

Comments on this clone: The same CDR3 is also encoded by other DNA sequences in this sample. The CDR3 coding sequence is TGTGCCAGCAGCACGACTGCAACTAATGAAAAACTGTTTTTT. This sequence encodes CASSTTATNEKLFF. The chain links TRBV6-5 to TRBJ1-4; no firm D call. The CDR3 covers 14 residues. Germline V CDR1 and CDR2: MNHEY, SVGAGI. Trimming removed 6 bases at V and 0 bases at J, with 8 bases between.

V usage is TRBV7-3 and J usage is TRBJ2-1; 7 positions agree with TRBD2. Trimming took 2 bases from V and 7 from J; bases not matched to a gene: 2. Germline CDR1 reads SGHTA; CDR2 reads FQGTGA. The CDR3 length is 13 residues. The CDR3 DNA reads as TGTGCCAGCAGCTTACCCGGGAGGAATGAGCAGTTCTTC. Amino acids: CASSLPGRNEQFF.

The chain recombines TRBV11-2 with TRBJ2-5; D is perhaps TRBD2 (6 bases). Germline CDR1 is SGHAT and CDR2 is FQNNGV. V was clipped by 5 bases and J by 5 bases, with 21 bases between them. This CDR3 has 16 amino acids. DNA of the CDR3: TGTGCCAGCAGCCCAGGTTCGAAGGGAAGCGGGGAGACCCAGTACTTC. This sequence encodes CASSPGSKGSGETQYF.

The J gene is TRBJ2-7, the V gene TRBV6-5; D is tentatively TRBD1 or TRBD2 (5 bases each). The CDR3 is made up of 15 amino acids. V gave up 6 bases and J gave up 3 bases, with 18 bases separating them. Germline assignment: CDR1 MNHEY and CDR2 SVGAGI. CDR3 coding DNA: TGTGCCAGCAGGACGGGGCGTCGTGGGGTCTACGAGCAGTACTTC. Translating it yields CASRTGRRGVYEQYF.

V usage is TRBV27 and J usage is TRBJ2-4, with unresolved D. This CDR3 contains 15 residues. Germline CDR1 reads MNHEY; CDR2 reads SMNVEV (reference sequence). The V gene lost 4 bases and the J gene lost 4 bases, with 14 bases spanning the gap. CDR3 bases: TGTGCCAGCAGTTGGGCCCCGGGCACTAAAAACATTCAGTACTTC. Amino acid sequence: CASSWAPGTKNIQYF.